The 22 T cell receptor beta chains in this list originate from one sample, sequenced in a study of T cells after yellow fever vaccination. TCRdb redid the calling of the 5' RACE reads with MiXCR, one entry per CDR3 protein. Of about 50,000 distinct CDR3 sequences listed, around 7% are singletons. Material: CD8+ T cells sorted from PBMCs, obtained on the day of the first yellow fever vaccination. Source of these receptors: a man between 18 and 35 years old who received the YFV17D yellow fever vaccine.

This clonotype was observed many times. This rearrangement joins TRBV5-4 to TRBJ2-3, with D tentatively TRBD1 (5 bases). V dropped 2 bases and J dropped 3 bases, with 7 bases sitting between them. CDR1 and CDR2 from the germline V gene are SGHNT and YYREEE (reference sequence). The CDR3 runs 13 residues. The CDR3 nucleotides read TGTGCCAGCAGCTTCCAGGGAACAGATACGCAGTATTTT. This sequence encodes CASSFQGTDTQYF.

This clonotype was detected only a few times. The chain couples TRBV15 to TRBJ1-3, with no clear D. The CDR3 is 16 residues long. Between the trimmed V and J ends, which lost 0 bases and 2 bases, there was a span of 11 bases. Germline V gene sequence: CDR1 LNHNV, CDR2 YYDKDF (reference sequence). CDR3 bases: TGTGCCACCAGCAGAGAGCCGACCGGGACTGGAAACACCATATATTTT. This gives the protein CATSREPTGTGNTIYF.

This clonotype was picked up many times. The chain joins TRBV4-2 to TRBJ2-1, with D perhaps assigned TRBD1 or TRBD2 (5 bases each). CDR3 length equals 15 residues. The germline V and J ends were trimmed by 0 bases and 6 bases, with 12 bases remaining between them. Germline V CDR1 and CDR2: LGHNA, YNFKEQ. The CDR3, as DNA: TGTGCCAGCAGCCAAGATATGGGGGAAGGCAATGAGCAGTTCTTC. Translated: CASSQDMGEGNEQFF.

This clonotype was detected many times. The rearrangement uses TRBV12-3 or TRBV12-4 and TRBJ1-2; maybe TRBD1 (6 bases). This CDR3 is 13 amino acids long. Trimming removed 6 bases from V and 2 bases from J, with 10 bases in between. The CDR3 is CASRTGSNYGYTF. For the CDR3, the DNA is TGTGCCAGCAGAACAGGGTCGAACTATGGCTACACCTTC.

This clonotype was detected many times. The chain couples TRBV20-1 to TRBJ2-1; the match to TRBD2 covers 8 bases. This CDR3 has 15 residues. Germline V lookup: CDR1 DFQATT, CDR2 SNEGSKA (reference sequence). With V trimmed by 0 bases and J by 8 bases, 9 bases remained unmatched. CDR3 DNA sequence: TGCAGTGCTAGAGATACCGGGGGGGCCGTCGATGAGCAGTTCTTC. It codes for CSARDTGGAVDEQFF.

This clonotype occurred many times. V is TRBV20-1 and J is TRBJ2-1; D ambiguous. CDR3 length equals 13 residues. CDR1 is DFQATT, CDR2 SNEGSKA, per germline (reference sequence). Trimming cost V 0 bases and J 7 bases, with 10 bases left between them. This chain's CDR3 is CSARDRAENEQFF. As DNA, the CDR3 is TGCAGTGCTAGAGACCGGGCCGAGAATGAGCAGTTCTTC.

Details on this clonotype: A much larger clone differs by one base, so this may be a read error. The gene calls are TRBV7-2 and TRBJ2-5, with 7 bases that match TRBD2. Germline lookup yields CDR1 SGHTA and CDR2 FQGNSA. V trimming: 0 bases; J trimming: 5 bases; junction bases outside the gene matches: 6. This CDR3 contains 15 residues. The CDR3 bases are TGTGCCAGCAGCTTAGCGGGCGGGAGCCATGAGACCCAGTACTTC. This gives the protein CASSLAGGSHETQYF. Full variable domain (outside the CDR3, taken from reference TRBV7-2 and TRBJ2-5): GAGVSQSPSNKVTEKGKDVELRCDPISGHTALYWYRQSLGQGLEFLIYFQGNSAPDKSGLPSDRFSAERTGGSVSTLTIQRTQQEDSAVYLCASSLAGGSHETQYFGPGTRLLVL.

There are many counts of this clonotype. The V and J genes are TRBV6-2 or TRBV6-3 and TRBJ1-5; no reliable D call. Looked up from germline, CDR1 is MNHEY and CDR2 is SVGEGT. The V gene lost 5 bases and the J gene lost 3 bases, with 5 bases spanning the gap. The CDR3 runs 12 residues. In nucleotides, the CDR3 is TGTGCCAGCAGTCGGACCAATCAGCCCCAGCATTTT. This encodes CASSRTNQPQHF.

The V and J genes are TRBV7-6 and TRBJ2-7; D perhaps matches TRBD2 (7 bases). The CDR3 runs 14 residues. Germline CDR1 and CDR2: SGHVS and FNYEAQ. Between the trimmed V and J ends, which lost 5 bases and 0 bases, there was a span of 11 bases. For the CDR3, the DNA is TGTGCCAGCAGCCCCGGGGGGCCCTCCTACGAGCAGTACTTC. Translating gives CASSPGGPSYEQYF.

For the CDR3, the DNA is TGTGCCAGCAGCTTAGGGGCAGGGATTATGAACACTGAAGCTTTCTTT. This codes for CASSLGAGIMNTEAFF. The V call is TRBV7-8, the J call TRBJ1-1; a possible D gene is TRBD1 (5 bases). Trimming pared 1 base from V and 0 bases from J, leaving 12 bases between. The CDR3 extends over 16 amino acids. Per the germline V gene, CDR1 is SGHVS and CDR2 is FQNEAQ.

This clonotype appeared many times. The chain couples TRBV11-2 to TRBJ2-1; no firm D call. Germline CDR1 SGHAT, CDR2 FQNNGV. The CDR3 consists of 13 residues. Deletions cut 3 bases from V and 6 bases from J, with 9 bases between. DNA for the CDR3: TGTGCCAGCAGCTTTGGGCAGGTCAATGAGCAGTTCTTC. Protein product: CASSFGQVNEQFF.

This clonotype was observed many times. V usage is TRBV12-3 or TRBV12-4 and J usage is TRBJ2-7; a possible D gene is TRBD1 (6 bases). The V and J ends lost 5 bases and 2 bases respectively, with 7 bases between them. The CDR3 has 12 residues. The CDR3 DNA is TGTGCCAGCAGTCCAGGGGCCTACGAGCAGTACTTC. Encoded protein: CASSPGAYEQYF.

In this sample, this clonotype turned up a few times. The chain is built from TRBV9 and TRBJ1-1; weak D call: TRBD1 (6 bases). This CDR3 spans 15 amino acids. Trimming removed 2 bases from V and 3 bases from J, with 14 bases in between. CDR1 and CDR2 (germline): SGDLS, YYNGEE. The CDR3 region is CASSVGTGPYTEAFF. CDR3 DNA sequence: TGTGCCAGCAGCGTCGGTACAGGGCCCTACACTGAAGCTTTCTTT.

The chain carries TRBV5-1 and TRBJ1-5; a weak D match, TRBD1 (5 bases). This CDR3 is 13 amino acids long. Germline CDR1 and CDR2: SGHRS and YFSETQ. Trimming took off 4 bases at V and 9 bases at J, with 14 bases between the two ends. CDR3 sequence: CASSAGPGGPQHF. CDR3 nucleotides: TGCGCCAGCAGCGCGGGGCCGGGAGGGCCCCAGCATTTT. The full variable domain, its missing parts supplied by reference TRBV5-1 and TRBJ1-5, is KAGVTQTPRYLIKTRGQQVTLSCSPISGHRSVSWYQQTPGQGLQFLFEYFSETQRNKGNFPGRFSGRQFSNSRSEMNVSTLELGDSALYLCASSAGPGGPQHFGDGTRLSIL.

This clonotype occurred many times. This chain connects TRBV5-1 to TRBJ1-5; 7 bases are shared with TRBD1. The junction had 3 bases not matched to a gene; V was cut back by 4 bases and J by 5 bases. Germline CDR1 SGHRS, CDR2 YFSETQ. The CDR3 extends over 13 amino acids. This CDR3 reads CASSVGTDQPQHF. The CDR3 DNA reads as TGCGCCAGCAGCGTCGGGACAGATCAGCCCCAGCATTTT.

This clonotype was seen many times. CDR3: CASSSWPDTQYF. CDR3 coding DNA: TGTGCCAGCAGCTCCTGGCCAGATACGCAGTATTTT. This chain connects TRBV12-3 or TRBV12-4 to TRBJ2-3; D ambiguous. CDR3 size: 12 residues. Between the trimmed V and J ends, which lost 6 bases and 4 bases, there was a span of 8 bases.

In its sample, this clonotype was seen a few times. CDR3 nucleotide sequence: TGTGCCAGTAGTATACGACCAGGGTGGGAGACCCAGTACTTC. Its translation: CASSIRPGWETQYF. The V call is TRBV19, the J call TRBJ2-5, with TRBD1 as a possible D gene (5 bases). V lost 2 bases to trimming and J lost 5 bases, with 12 bases between them. The V gene's germline CDR1 is LNHDA and CDR2 SQIVND (reference sequence). The CDR3 spans 14 residues. The entire variable domain, with the rest obtained from reference TRBV19 and TRBJ2-5, is as follows: DGGITQSPKYLFRKEGQNVTLSCEQNLNHDAMYWYRQDPGQGLRLIYYSQIVNDFQKGDIAEGYSVSREKKESFPLTVTSAQKNPTAFYLCASSIRPGWETQYFGPGTRLLVL.

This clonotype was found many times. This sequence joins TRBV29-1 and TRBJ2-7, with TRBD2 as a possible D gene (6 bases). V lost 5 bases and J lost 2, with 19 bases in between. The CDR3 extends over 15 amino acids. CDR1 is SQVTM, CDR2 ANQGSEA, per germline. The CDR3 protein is CSVLPPGLETYEQYF. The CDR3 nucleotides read TGCAGCGTTTTACCCCCGGGACTCGAAACCTACGAGCAGTACTTC.

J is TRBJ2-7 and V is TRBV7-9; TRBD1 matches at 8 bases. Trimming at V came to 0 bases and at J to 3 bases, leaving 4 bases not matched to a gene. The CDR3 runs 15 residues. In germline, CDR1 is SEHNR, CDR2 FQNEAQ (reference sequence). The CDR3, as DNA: TGTGCCAGCAGCTTAGCGTTGGGACAGGTCTACGAGCAGTACGTC. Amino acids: CASSLALGQVYEQYV.

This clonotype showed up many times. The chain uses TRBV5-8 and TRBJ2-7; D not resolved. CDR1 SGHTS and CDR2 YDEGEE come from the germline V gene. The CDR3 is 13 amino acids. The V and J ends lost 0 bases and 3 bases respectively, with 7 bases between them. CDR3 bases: TGTGCCAGCAGCTTGGAGGGTAGCTACGAGCAGTACTTC. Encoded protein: CASSLEGSYEQYF.

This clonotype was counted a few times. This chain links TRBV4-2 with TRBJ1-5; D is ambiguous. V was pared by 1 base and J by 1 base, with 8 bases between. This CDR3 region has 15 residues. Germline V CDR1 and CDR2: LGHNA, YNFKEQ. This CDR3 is CASSQGPDSNQPQHF. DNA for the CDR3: TGTGCCAGCAGCCAAGGACCAGACAGCAATCAGCCCCAGCATTTT.

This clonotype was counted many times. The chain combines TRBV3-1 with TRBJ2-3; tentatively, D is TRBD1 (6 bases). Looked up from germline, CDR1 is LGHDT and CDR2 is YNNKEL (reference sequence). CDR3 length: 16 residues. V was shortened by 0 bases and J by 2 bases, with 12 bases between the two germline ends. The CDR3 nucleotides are TGTGCCAGCAGCCAAGAAGGCAGGGGTGCCACAGATACGCAGTATTTT. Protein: CASSQEGRGATDTQYF.